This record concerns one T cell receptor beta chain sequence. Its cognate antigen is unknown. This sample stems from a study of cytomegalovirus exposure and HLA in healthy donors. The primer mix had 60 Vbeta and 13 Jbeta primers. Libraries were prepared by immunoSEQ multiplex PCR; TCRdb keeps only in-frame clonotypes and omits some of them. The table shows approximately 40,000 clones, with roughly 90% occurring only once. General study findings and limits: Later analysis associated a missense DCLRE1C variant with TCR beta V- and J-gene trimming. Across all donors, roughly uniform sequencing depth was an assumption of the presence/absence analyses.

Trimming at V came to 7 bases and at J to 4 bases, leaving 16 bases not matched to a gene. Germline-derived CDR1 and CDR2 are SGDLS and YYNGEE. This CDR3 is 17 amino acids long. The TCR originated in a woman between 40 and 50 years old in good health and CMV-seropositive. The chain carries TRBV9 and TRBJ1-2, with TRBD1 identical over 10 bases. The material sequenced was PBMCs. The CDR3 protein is CASSVGTGAGISYGYTF. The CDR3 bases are TGTGCCAGCTCTGTTGGGACAGGGGCGGGAATCTCCTATGGCTACACCTTC.